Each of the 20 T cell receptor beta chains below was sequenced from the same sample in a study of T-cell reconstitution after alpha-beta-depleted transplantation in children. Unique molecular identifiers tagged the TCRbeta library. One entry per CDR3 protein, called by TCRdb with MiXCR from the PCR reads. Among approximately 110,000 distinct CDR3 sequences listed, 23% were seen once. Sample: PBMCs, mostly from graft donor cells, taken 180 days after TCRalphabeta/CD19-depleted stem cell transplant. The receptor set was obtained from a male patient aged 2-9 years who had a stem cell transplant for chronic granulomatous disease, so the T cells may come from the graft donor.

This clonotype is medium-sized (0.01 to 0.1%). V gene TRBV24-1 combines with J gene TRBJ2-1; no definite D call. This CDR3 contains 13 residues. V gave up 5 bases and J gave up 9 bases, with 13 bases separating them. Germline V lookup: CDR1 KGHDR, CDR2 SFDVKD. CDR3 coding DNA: TGTGCCACCAGTGCGGGCGGAAAGGCTGAGCAGTTCTTC. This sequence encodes CATSAGGKAEQFF.

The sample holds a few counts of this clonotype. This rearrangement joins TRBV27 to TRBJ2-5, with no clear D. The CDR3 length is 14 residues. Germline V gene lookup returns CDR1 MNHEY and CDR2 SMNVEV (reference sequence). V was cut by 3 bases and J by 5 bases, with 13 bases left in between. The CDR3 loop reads CASSFRSKGETQYF. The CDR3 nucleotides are TGTGCCAGCAGTTTTCGGTCGAAGGGCGAGACCCAGTACTTC.

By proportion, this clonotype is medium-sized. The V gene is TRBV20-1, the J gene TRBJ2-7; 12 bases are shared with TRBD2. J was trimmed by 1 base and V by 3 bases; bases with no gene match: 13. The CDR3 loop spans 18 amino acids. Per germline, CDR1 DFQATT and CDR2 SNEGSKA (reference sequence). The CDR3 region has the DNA TGCAGTGCTAGCCCACTAACTAGCGGGAGGATTTTATCCTACGAGCAGTACTTC. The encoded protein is CSASPLTSGRILSYEQYF.

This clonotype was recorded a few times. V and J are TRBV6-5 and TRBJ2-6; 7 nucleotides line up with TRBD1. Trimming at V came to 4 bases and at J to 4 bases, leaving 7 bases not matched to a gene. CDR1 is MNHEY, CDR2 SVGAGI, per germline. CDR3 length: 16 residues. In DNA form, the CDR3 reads TGTGCCAGCAGTTCACAGGGGTTGAGGGGGGCCAACGTCCTGACTTTC. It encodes CASSSQGLRGANVLTF.

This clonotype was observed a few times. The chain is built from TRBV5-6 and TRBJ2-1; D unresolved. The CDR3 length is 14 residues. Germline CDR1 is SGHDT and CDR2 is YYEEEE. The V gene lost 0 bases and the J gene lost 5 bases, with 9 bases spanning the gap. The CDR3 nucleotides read TGTGCCAGCAGCTTGGTTGGACGGCACAATGAGCAGTTCTTC. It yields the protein CASSLVGRHNEQFF.

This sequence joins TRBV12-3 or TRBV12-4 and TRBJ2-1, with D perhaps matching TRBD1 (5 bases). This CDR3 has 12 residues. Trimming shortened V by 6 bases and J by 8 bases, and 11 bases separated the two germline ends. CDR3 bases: TGTGCCAGCAGCTCATCAGGGTATGAGCAGTTCTTC. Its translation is CASSSSGYEQFF.

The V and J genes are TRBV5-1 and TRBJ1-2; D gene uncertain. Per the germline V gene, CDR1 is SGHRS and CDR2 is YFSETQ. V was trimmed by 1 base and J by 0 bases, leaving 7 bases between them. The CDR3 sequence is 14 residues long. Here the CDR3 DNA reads TGCGCCAGCAGCTTGAACAGCGCTAACTATGGCTACACCTTC. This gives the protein CASSLNSANYGYTF.

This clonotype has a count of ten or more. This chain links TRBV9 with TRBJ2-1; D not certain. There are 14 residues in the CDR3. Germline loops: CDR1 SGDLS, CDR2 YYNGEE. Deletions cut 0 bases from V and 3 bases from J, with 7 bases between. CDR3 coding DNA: TGTGCCAGCAGCGTAGCGGCATACTACAATGAGCAGTTCTTC. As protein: CASSVAAYYNEQFF.

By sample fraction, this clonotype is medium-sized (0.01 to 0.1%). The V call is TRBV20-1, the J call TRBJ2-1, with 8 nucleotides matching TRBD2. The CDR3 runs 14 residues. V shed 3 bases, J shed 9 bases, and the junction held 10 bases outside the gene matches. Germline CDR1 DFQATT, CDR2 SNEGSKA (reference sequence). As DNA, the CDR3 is TGCAGTGCTAGTGCCAGCGGGAGTGGTGGTGAGCAGTTCTTC. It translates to CSASASGSGGEQFF.

As DNA, the CDR3 is TGCAGTGCTCCGGACCCAAATGAAGCTTTCTTT. This encodes CSAPDPNEAFF. The V gene is TRBV20-1, the J gene TRBJ1-1; D uncertain. The V end was cut by 5 bases, the J end by 7 bases, with 11 bases between. CDR3 length: 11 amino acids. Germline lookup yields CDR1 DFQATT and CDR2 SNEGSKA (reference sequence).

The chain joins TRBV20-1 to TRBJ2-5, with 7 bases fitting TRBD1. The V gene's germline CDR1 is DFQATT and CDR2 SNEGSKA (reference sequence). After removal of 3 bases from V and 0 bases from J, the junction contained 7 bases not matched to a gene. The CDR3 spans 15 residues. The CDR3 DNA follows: TGCAGTGCTAGGCGGACAGGAAAGTACCAAGAGACCCAGTACTTC. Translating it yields CSARRTGKYQETQYF.

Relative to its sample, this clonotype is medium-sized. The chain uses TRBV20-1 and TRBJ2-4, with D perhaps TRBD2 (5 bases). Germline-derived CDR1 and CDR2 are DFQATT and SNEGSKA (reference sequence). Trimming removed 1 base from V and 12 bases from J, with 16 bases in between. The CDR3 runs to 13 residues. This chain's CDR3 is CSARAGVGKPQYF. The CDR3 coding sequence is TGCAGTGCTAGAGCCGGGGTGGGAAAGCCTCAGTACTTC.

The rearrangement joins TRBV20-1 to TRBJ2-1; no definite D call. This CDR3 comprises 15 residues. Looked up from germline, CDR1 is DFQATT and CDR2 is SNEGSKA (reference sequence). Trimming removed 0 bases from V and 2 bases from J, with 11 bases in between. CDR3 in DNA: TGCAGTGCTAGAGACGGCACCAGCCCCTACAATGAGCAGTTCTTC. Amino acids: CSARDGTSPYNEQFF.

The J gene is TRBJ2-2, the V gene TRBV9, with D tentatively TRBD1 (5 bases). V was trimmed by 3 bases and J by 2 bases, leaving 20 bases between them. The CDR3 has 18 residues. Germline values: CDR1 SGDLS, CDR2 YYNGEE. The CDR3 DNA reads TGTGCCAGCAGCGCGAACTCCCTTCGGACACCTAACACCGGGGAGCTGTTTTTT. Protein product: CASSANSLRTPNTGELFF.

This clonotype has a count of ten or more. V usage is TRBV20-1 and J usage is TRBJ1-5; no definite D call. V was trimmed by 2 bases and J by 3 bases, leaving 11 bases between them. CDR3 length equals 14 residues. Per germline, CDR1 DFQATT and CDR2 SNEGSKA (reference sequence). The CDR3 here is CSARFGSANQPQHF. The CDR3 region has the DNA TGCAGTGCTAGATTCGGGTCAGCCAATCAGCCCCAGCATTTT.

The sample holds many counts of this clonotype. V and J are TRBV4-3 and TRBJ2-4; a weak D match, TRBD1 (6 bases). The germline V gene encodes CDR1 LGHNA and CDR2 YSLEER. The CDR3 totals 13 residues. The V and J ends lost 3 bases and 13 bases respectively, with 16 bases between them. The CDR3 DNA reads TGCGCCAGCAGCCAGGACAGTTCCACCCTCCAGTACTTC. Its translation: CASSQDSSTLQYF.

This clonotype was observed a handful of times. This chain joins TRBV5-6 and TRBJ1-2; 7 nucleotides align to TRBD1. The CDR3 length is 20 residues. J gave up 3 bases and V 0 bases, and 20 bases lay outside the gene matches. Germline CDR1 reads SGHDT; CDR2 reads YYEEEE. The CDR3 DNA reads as TGTGCCAGCAGCTTGGTCTTCAGGGGGGACCTTAAAAGGCGGCACTATGGCTACACCTTC. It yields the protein CASSLVFRGDLKRRHYGYTF.

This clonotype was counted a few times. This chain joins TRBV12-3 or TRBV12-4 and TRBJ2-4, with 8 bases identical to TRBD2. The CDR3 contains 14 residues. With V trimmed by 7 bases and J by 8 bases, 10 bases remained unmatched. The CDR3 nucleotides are TGTGCCAGCACCTCTGAACGGGGGGGATACATTCAGTACTTC. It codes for CASTSERGGYIQYF.

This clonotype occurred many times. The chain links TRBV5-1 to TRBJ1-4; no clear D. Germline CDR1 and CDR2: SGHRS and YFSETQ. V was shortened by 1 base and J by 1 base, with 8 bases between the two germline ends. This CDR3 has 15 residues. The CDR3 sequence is CASSLSAITNEKLFF. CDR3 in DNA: TGCGCCAGCAGCTTGAGTGCCATAACTAATGAAAAACTGTTTTTT.

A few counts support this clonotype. CDR3 in amino acids: CASSVRQIDYNEQFF. The CDR3 nucleotides read TGTGCCAGCAGCGTACGACAGATAGATTACAATGAGCAGTTCTTC. This chain connects TRBV7-8 to TRBJ2-1, with a tentative D call TRBD1 (5 bases). Germline V gene sequence: CDR1 SGHVS, CDR2 FQNEAQ. This CDR3 comprises 15 residues. Trimming stripped 5 bases from V and 4 bases from J, with 15 bases between.